This T cell receptor (beta chain) was sequenced in a study of cytomegalovirus exposure and HLA in healthy donors. Repertoires were generated with immunoSEQ multiplex PCR, while TCRdb's copy carries only in-frame clones and drops some. The sample yields about 110,000 clones, 95% seen once. General observations from the study: In the roughly 130 validation repertoires, a later analysis found that first-cohort TCR clusters tended to co-occur. Among TCR beta chains, those listed as cytomegalovirus-associated numbered over 150. Three of the chains that were CMV-associated were confirmed in vitro to be specific for CMV antigens. A classifier reportedly called cytomegalovirus status with high sensitivity and specificity.

As concerns this clone: Its antigen remains unidentified.

Trimming removed 0 bases from V and 3 bases from J; junction bases left unmatched: 7. CDR3 length: 16 residues. CDR1 and CDR2 (germline): LGHNA, YNFKEQ. The sequenced sample was PBMCs. This receptor was taken from a young woman in good health and CMV-seronegative. The chain uses TRBV4-2 and TRBJ1-2; 7 bases align to TRBD1. This CDR3 is CASSQDRRGTYYGYTF. The CDR3 nucleotides read TGTGCCAGCAGCCAAGATCGCAGGGGGACGTACTATGGCTACACCTTC.